This TCR beta chain was sequenced in a study of CD8+CD57+ T cells in acquired aplastic anemia. Findings and limits, study-wide: The study identified roughly 29 CD8+ CDR3 sequences shared by patients and controls.

Using genomic DNA as the template, TCR beta VDJ and CDR3 profiling was carried out. MiXCR, run by TCRdb on the reads, gives a single entry per CDR3 protein. The table shows 180,000 or so distinct CDR3 sequences, with around 60% occurring only once. This clonotype was counted at least ten times. Its matching antigen is unknown. V was clipped by 3 bases and J by 1 base, with 9 bases between them. Germline V gives CDR1 LNHDA, CDR2 SQIVND (reference sequence). CDR3 length equals 14 residues. It was patients with CD8+CD57+ cell expansion by flow cytometry who were chosen for sequencing. Blood came from patients not yet given any therapy.

The sequenced material came from sorted CD4+, CD8+, or CD8+CD57+ T cells (not recorded which) from PBMCs. The clonotype was recovered from a human donor with aplastic anemia. This chain uses TRBV19 with TRBJ1-1, with D possibly matching TRBD1 (6 bases). The CDR3 here is CASSIGGGNTEAFF. DNA of the CDR3: TGTGCCAGTAGTATTGGAGGGGGGAACACTGAAGCTTTCTTT.